What follows are 17 T cell receptor beta chains derived from one specimen sequenced in a study of blood T cell repertoires in COVID-19 (TCRdb year 2020). Preparation of the library involved the immunoSEQ multiplex PCR assay. In TCRdb, the immuneACCESS table is reduced to in-frame sequences with V and J assigned. These tables do not hold every clone; where another copy was compared, an unresolved V gene accounts for under half, and the others remain unexplained. Within this sample are 95,000 to 150,000 clones, with 86% of them counted one time only. Almost 4.5% of the sample is in the top ten clones. The specimen sequenced was peripheral blood. Every receptor here comes from a man aged 35 to 55 with acute or convalescent COVID-19.

The rearrangement uses TRBV6-5 and TRBJ2-5, with D perhaps TRBD2 (6 bases). Trimming removed 0 bases from V and 4 bases from J, with 9 bases in between. Germline assignment: CDR1 MNHEY and CDR2 SVGAGI. The CDR3 loop spans 14 amino acids. As DNA, the CDR3 is TGTGCCAGCAGTTACTCGGAGGGTGTAGAGACCCAGTACTTC. It specifies CASSYSEGVETQYF.

The rearrangement joins TRBV25-1 to TRBJ1-1; D gene unclear. There are 13 residues in the CDR3. V gave up 6 bases and J gave up 0 bases, with 8 bases separating them. Germline assignment: CDR1 MGHDK and CDR2 SYGVNS. Written as DNA, the CDR3 is TGTGCCAGCAGGAGGGAGCTGAACACTGAAGCTTTCTTT. As protein: CASRRELNTEAFF.

V gene TRBV19 combines with J gene TRBJ2-2, with a weak D call TRBD1 (6 bases). The germline V gene encodes CDR1 LNHDA and CDR2 SQIVND (reference sequence). CDR3 length equals 14 residues. V was shortened by 8 bases and J by 1 base, with 11 bases between the two germline ends. The CDR3 loop is CASDETGNTGELFF. CDR3 DNA sequence: TGTGCCAGTGACGAGACAGGGAACACCGGGGAGCTGTTTTTT. The variable domain in full, completed from reference TRBV19 and TRBJ2-2, reads DGGITQSPKYLFRKEGQNVTLSCEQNLNHDAMYWYRQDPGQGLRLIYYSQIVNDFQKGDIAEGYSVSREKKESFPLTVTSAQKNPTAFYLCASDETGNTGELFFGEGSRLTVL.

J is TRBJ2-7 and V is TRBV7-2, with 12 bases lining up with TRBD1. Germline CDR1 reads SGHTA; CDR2 reads FQGNSA. This CDR3 is built from 18 residues. V lost 7 bases, J lost 3 bases, and 16 bases stayed unmatched. CDR3 bases: TGTGCCAGCACCGCGGGACAGGGGGCCTTCCTACCTCTCTACGAGCAGTACTTC. Its translation is CASTAGQGAFLPLYEQYF.

The chain joins TRBV6-1 to TRBJ2-3, with 7 bases fitting TRBD2. V gave up 1 base and J gave up 2 bases; unmatched junction bases: 6. The CDR3 has 16 amino acids. Germline V gives CDR1 MNHNS, CDR2 SASEGT. CDR3 protein: CASSEGVGGPTDTQYF. DNA for the CDR3: TGTGCCAGCAGTGAAGGGGTGGGAGGGCCCACAGATACGCAGTATTTT.

In its sample, this clone was seen once. The gene calls are TRBV5-1 and TRBJ2-7; a weak D match, TRBD1 (6 bases). CDR1 is SGHRS and CDR2 is YFSETQ in the germline V gene. The CDR3 runs to 15 residues. Trimming shortened V by 0 bases and J by 4 bases, and 14 bases separated the two germline ends. CDR3 sequence: CASSLEPGTLYEQYF. The CDR3 region has the DNA TGCGCCAGCAGCTTGGAACCCGGGACACTATACGAGCAGTACTTC.

The chain employs TRBV11-2 and TRBJ2-3; no definite D call. In germline, CDR1 is SGHAT, CDR2 FQNNGV. Between the trimmed V and J ends, which lost 5 bases and 2 bases, there was a span of 14 bases. The CDR3 length is 15 residues. The CDR3 nucleotides are TGTGCCAGCAGCCTCGTTGGCGAGGACACAGATACGCAGTATTTT. The encoded protein is CASSLVGEDTDTQYF. Variable domain in full (rest from reference TRBV11-2 and TRBJ2-3): EAGVAQSPRYKIIEKRQSVAFWCNPISGHATLYWYQQILGQGPKLLIQFQNNGVVDDSQLPKDRFSAERLKGVDSTLKIQPAKLEDSAVYLCASSLVGEDTDTQYFGPGTRLTVL.

The rearrangement joins TRBV10-3 to TRBJ2-3; no clear D gene. Germline CDR1 is ENHRY and CDR2 is SYGVKD. Trimming took off 1 base at V and 5 bases at J, with 4 bases between the two ends. The CDR3 covers 12 residues. Written as DNA, the CDR3 is TGTGCCATCAGTGAGTACAGAGATACGCAGTATTTT. Its translation is CAISEYRDTQYF.

This sequence joins TRBV2 and TRBJ1-6, with D maybe TRBD1 (6 bases). The V gene's germline CDR1 is SNHLY and CDR2 FYNNEI. Trimming took 10 bases from V and 9 from J, leaving 16 bases between them. CDR3 length equals 13 residues. CDR3: CATTGGGSSPLHF. The CDR3 DNA reads as TGTGCCACAACTGGGGGCGGCAGTTCACCCCTCCACTTT.

This chain links TRBV7-2 with TRBJ2-1; 9 positions match TRBD2. This CDR3 spans 15 amino acids. V shed 7 bases, J shed 6 bases, and the junction held 10 bases outside the gene matches. Germline CDR1 and CDR2: SGHTA and FQGNSA. CDR3: CASILALAGFNEQFF. CDR3 nucleotides: TGTGCCAGCATCCTTGCGCTAGCGGGGTTCAATGAGCAGTTCTTC.

This sequence joins TRBV9 and TRBJ2-1; TRBD2 agrees at 8 bases. V shed 2 bases, J shed 4 bases, and the junction held 5 bases outside the gene matches. Germline V gene sequence: CDR1 SGDLS, CDR2 YYNGEE. CDR3 length: 15 residues. CDR3 sequence (DNA): TGTGCCAGCAGCGTGCGGGAGGCACCTTACAATGAGCAGTTCTTC. Translating it yields CASSVREAPYNEQFF.

The V and J genes are TRBV12-5 and TRBJ2-1, with 8 nucleotides matching TRBD2. There are 16 residues in the CDR3. Per germline, CDR1 LGHNT and CDR2 FRNRAP. V lost 3 bases to trimming and J lost 0 bases; unmatched junction nucleotides: 4. The CDR3 region has the DNA TGTGCTAGTGGTTTCGGGACTAGGGGCTCCTACAATGAGCAGTTCTTC. This sequence encodes CASGFGTRGSYNEQFF.

This clone was counted between two and nine times. This sequence joins TRBV30 and TRBJ2-2, with TRBD2 as a possible D gene (5 bases). The length of the CDR3 is 14 residues. The germline V gene encodes CDR1 GTSNPN and CDR2 SVGIG (reference sequence). V gave up 3 bases and J gave up 5 bases, with 13 bases separating them. The chain's CDR3 is CAWSQTRGTGELFF. The CDR3, as DNA: TGTGCCTGGAGCCAAACCCGGGGAACCGGGGAGCTGTTTTTT.

This rearrangement joins TRBV18 to TRBJ1-1; 8 nucleotides align to TRBD1. CDR1 and CDR2 (germline): KGHSH, LQKENI. V gave up 2 bases and J gave up 3 bases; unmatched junction bases: 8. This CDR3 spans 16 amino acids. Here the CDR3 DNA reads TGTGCCAGCTCACCATCGCGGACAGGGATAGACACTGAAGCTTTCTTT. Its translation: CASSPSRTGIDTEAFF.

This sequence joins TRBV6-4 and TRBJ1-2, with 7 positions matching TRBD1. The CDR3 is 15 residues long. V dropped 6 bases and J dropped 4; count of bases not matched to a gene: 11. Germline CDR1 MRHNA, CDR2 SNTAGT. CDR3 amino acids: CASSENRGYGYGYTF. The DNA of the CDR3 is TGTGCCAGCAGCGAAAACAGGGGATACGGCTATGGCTACACCTTC.

Here the CDR3 reads CASRREMGTEAFF. In nucleotides, the CDR3 is TGTGCCAGCAGGAGGGAGATGGGCACTGAAGCTTTCTTT. The gene calls are TRBV27 and TRBJ1-1, with unresolved D. V was pared by 6 bases and J by 4 bases, with 12 bases between. This CDR3 is 13 amino acids long. CDR1 is MNHEY, CDR2 SMNVEV, per germline (reference sequence).

The chain links TRBV19 to TRBJ2-1, with 13 bases matching TRBD2. Germline V lookup: CDR1 LNHDA, CDR2 SQIVND (reference sequence). The V and J ends lost 3 bases and 4 bases, in that order; junction bases with no gene match: 3. This CDR3 is 16 amino acids long. CDR3 amino acids: CASSMTSGGPYNEQFF. DNA of the CDR3: TGTGCCAGTAGTATGACTAGCGGGGGGCCTTACAATGAGCAGTTCTTC.